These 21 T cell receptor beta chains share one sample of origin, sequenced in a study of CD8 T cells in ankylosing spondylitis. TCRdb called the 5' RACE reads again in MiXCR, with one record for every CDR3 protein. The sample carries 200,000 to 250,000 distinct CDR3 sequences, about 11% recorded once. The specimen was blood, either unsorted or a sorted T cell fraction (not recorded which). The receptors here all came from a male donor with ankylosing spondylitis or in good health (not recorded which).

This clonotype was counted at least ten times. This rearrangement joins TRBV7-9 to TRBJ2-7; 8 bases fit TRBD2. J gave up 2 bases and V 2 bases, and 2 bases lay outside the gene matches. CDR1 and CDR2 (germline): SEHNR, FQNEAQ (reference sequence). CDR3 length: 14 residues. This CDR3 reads CASSLTSGPYEQYF. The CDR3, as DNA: TGTGCCAGCAGCTTAACTAGCGGACCCTACGAGCAGTACTTC.

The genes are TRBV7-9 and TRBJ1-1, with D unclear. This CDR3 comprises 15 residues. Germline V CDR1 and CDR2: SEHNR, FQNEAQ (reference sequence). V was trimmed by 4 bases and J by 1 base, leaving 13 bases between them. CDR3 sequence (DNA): TGTGCCAGCAGCTCACCCGGGAGATGGAACACTGAAGCTTTCTTT. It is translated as CASSSPGRWNTEAFF. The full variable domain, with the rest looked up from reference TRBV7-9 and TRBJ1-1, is DTGVSQNPRHKITKRGQNVTFRCDPISEHNRLYWYRQTLGQGPEFLTYFQNEAQLEKSRLLSDRFSAERPKGSFSTLEIQRTEQGDSAMYLCASSSPGRWNTEAFFGQGTRLTVV.

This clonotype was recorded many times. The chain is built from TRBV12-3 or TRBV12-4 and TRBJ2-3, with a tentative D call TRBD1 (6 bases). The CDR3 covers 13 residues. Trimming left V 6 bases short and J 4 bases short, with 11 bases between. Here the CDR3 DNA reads TGTGCCAGCAGCCCGGGACAACCAGATACGCAGTATTTT. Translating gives CASSPGQPDTQYF.

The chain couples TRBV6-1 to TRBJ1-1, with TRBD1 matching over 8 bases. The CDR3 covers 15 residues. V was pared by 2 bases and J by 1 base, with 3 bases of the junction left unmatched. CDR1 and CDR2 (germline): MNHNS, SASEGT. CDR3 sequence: CASSERTGGNTEAFF. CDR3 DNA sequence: TGTGCCAGCAGTGAAAGAACAGGGGGGAACACTGAAGCTTTCTTT.

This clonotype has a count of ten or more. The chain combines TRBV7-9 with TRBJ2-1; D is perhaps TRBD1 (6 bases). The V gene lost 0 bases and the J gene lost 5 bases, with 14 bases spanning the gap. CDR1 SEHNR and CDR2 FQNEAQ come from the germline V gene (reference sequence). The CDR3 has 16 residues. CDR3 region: CASSLALWGRDNEQFF. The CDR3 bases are TGTGCCAGCAGCTTAGCGCTATGGGGGCGAGACAATGAGCAGTTCTTC. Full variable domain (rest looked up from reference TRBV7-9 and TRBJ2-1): DTGVSQNPRHKITKRGQNVTFRCDPISEHNRLYWYRQTLGQGPEFLTYFQNEAQLEKSRLLSDRFSAERPKGSFSTLEIQRTEQGDSAMYLCASSLALWGRDNEQFFGPGTRLTVL.

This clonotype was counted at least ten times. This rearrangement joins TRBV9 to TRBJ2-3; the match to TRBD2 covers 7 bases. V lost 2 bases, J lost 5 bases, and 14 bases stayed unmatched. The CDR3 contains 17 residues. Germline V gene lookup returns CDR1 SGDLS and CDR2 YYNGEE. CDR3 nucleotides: TGTGCCAGCAGCGTTGGGGTAGCGGGCGTAACCGGAGATACGCAGTATTTT. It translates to CASSVGVAGVTGDTQYF.

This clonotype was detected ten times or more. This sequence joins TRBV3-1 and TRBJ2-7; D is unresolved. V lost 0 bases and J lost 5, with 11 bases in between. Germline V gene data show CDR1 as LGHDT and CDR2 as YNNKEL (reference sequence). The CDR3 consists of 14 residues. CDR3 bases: TGTGCCAGCAGCCAAGATCGAGGAGTCCACGAGCAGTACTTC. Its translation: CASSQDRGVHEQYF.

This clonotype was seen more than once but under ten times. Here the CDR3 reads CSARVGGPNQETQYF. CDR3 in DNA: TGCAGTGCTAGAGTTGGGGGCCCGAACCAAGAGACCCAGTACTTC. The chain is built from TRBV20-1 and TRBJ2-5; a possible D gene is TRBD1 (6 bases). From germline, CDR1 is DFQATT and CDR2 SNEGSKA (reference sequence). The V end lost 1 base, the J end lost 0 bases, and 12 bases lay between the germline ends. The CDR3 spans 15 residues.

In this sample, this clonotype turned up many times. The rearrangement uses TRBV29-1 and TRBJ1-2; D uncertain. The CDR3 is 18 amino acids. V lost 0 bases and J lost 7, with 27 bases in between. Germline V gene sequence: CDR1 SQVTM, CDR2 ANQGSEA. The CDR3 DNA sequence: TGCAGCGTTGAAGATTTTGATGTAGGGCCCATTTCATTGTCTGGCTACACCTTC. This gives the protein CSVEDFDVGPISLSGYTF. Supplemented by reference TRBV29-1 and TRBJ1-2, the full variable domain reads SAVISQKPSRDICQRGTSLTIQCQVDSQVTMMFWYRQQPGQSLTLIATANQGSEATYESGFVIDKFPISRPNLTFSTLTVSNMSPEDSSIYLCSVEDFDVGPISLSGYTFGSGTRLTVV.

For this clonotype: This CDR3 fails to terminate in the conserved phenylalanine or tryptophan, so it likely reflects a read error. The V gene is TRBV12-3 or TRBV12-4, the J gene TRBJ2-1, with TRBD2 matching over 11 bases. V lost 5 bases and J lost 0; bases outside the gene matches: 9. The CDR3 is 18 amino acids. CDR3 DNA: TGTGCCAGCAGTCCTCCGGGACTAGCGGTCAGCTCCTACAATGAGCAGTTCTCC. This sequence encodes CASSPPGLAVSSYNEQFS.

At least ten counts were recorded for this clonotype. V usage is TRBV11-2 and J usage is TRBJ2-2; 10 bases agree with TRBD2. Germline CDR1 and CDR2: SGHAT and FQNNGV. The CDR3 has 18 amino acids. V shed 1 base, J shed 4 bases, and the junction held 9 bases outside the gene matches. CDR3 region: CASSLGVLSGGATGELFF. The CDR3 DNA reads TGTGCCAGCAGCTTAGGAGTGCTGAGCGGGGGGGCCACCGGGGAGCTGTTTTTT.

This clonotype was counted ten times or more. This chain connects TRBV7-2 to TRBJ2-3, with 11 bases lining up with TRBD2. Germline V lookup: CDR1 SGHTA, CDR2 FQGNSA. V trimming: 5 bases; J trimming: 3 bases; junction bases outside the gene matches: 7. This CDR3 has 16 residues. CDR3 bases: TGTGCCAGCAGCGTAACGATAGCGGGGGGGACAGATACGCAGTATTTT. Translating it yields CASSVTIAGGTDTQYF.

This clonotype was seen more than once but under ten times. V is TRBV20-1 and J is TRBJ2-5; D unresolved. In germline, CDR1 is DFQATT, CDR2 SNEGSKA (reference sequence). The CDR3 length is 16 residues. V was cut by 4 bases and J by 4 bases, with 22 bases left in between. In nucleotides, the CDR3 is TGCAGTGCTAACCAACGAGACATCGACGCTGGAGAGACCCAGTACTTC. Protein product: CSANQRDIDAGETQYF.

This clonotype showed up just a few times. DNA of the CDR3: TGCGCCAGCACAATATCCACGAACACTGAAGCTTTCTTT. Encoded protein: CASTISTNTEAFF. The V gene is TRBV5-1, the J gene TRBJ1-1; no firm D call. CDR1 and CDR2 (germline): SGHRS, YFSETQ. The CDR3 runs 13 residues. Trimming shortened V by 6 bases and J by 1 base, and 10 bases separated the two germline ends.

The CDR3 nucleotides read TGCGCCAGCAATACCGGGACAGGGACTTATGGCTACACCTTC. Protein: CASNTGTGTYGYTF. The chain uses TRBV4-1 and TRBJ1-2, with TRBD1 identical over 9 bases. Trimming removed 7 bases from V and 5 bases from J; junction bases left unmatched: 8. The CDR3 runs 14 residues. Per the germline V gene, CDR1 is MGHRA and CDR2 is YSYEKL.

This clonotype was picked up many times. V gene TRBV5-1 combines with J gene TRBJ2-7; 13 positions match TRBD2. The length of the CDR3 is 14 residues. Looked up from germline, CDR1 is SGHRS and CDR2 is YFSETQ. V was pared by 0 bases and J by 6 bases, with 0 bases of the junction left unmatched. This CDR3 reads CASSLGTSGGEQYF. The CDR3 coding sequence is TGCGCCAGCAGCTTGGGGACTAGCGGGGGCGAGCAGTACTTC. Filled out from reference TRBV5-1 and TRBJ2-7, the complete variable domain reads KAGVTQTPRYLIKTRGQQVTLSCSPISGHRSVSWYQQTPGQGLQFLFEYFSETQRNKGNFPGRFSGRQFSNSRSEMNVSTLELGDSALYLCASSLGTSGGEQYFGPGTRLTVT.

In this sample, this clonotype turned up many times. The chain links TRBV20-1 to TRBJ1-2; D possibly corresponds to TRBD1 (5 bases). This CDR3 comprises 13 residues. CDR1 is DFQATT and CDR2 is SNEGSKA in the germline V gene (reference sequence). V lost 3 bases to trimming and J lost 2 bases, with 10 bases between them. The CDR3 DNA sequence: TGCAGTGCTAGGTCGGGACGGAACTATGGCTACACCTTC. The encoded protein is CSARSGRNYGYTF.

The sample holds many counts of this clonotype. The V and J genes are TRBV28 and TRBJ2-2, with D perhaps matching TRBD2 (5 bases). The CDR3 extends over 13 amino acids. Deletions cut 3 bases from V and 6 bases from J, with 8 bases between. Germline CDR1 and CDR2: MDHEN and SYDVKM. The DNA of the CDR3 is TGTGCCAGCAGTTTCTTGCGGGCCGGGGAGCTGTTTTTT. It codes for CASSFLRAGELFF.

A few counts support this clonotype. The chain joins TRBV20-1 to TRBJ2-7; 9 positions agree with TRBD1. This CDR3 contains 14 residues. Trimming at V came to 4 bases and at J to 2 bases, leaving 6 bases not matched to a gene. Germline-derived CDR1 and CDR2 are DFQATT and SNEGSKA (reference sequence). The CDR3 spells CSAKTGTGPYEQYF. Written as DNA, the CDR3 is TGCAGTGCTAAGACCGGGACAGGGCCCTACGAGCAGTACTTC.

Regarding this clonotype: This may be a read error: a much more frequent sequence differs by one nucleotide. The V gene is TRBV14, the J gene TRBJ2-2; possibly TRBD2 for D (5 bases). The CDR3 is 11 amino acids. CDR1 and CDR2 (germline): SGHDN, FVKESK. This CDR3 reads CASSQVGEPFF. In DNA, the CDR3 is TGTGCCAGCAGCCAAGTCGGGGAGCCGTTTTTT.

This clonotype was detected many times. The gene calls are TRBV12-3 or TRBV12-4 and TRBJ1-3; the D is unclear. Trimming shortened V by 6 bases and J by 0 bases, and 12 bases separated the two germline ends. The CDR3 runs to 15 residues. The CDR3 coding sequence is TGTGCCAGCAGGGAACAAGCCTTCTCTGGAAACACCATATATTTT. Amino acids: CASREQAFSGNTIYF.